This T cell receptor (beta chain) was profiled in a study of technical replicates of blood from a few donors. Here immunoSEQ multiplex PCR was the method, and the copy in TCRdb shows in-frame clones only, minus some. The sample holds under 85,000 clones; about 91% are singletons and the top ten take 0.39%. Germline V CDR1 and CDR2: SGHTA, FQGTGA. This CDR3 comprises 17 residues. The J segment lost 6 bases and the V segment lost 1 base, leaving 9 bases of the junction unmatched. The receptor's source is a human donor in good health. Some clones in this sample may be carry-over from other donors' samples. The sequenced sample was T cells isolated from PBMCs. V and J are TRBV7-3 and TRBJ2-1; 10 positions match TRBD2. Written as DNA, the CDR3 is TGTGCCAGCAGCTTAATCGGACTAGCGGTCCTAGGCAATGAGCAGTTCTTC. Translating gives CASSLIGLAVLGNEQFF.